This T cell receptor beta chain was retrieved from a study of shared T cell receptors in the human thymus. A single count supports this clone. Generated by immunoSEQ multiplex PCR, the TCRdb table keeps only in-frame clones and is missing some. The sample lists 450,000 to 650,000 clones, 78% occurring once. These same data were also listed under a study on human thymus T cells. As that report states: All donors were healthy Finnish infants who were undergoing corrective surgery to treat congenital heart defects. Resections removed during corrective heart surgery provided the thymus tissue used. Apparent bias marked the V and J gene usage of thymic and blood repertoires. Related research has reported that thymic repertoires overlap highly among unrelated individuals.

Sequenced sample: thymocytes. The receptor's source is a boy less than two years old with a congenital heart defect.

The CDR3 DNA reads TGTGCCAGCAGTAAAGAAATCGGAGAGACCCAGTACTTC. Translation gives CASSKEIGETQYF. The chain employs TRBV6-4 and TRBJ2-5, with no clear D. The CDR3 is 13 amino acids. The germline V and J ends were trimmed by 5 bases and 4 bases, with 11 bases remaining between them. Looked up from germline, CDR1 is MRHNA and CDR2 is SNTAGT.